This T cell receptor beta chain was sequenced during a study of T cell repertoires in cytomegalovirus infection. As to this clonotype: With a much larger clone just one base away, this may be a read error.

A single record per CDR3 protein comes from TCRdb applying MiXCR to the reads. The sample carries 200,000 to 250,000 distinct CDR3 sequences, under 25% recorded once. The sample comprised CD8+ T cells from PBMCs. The TCR comes from a human donor in good health (CMV status not recorded). Some clones in this sample may be carry-over from other donors' samples.

Here the CDR3 reads CASSPGTGWGRTEACF. CDR3 in DNA: TGCGCCAGCAGCCCTGGGACAGGGTGGGGGAGGACTGAAGCTTGCTTT. V and J are TRBV4-3 and TRBJ1-1; 9 nucleotides agree with TRBD1. The CDR3 runs 16 residues. The germline CDR1 and CDR2 sequences are LGHNA and YSLEER.